The 17 T cell receptor beta chains in this list originate from one sample, sequenced in a study of blood T cell repertoires in COVID-19. Data came from immunoSEQ multiplex PCR; TCRdb stores just in-frame clones and leaves some out. Among about 100,000 clones listed, about three quarters were seen once. The sample consisted of peripheral blood. The receptors originated from a man older than 75 with acute or convalescent COVID-19.

This clone has just a few counts. The chain combines TRBV5-1 with TRBJ2-3; 8 nucleotides agree with TRBD2. Germline V gene lookup returns CDR1 SGHRS and CDR2 YFSETQ. Unmatched junction bases numbered 8, after V lost 4 bases and J lost 4 bases. The length of the CDR3 is 15 residues. CDR3 nucleotides: TGCGCCAGCAGCCCACGGGAGGGCCTGGCAGATACGCAGTATTTT. Amino acids: CASSPREGLADTQYF.

The chain combines TRBV5-1 with TRBJ2-3; TRBD2 matches 11 bases. CDR1 and CDR2 from the germline V gene are SGHRS and YFSETQ. Losses at the gene ends were 1 base for V and 4 bases for J; bases not matched to a gene: 5. There are 16 residues in the CDR3. The CDR3 DNA reads TGCGCCAGCAGCTTGACGGGGACTAGCGGAGCAGATACGCAGTATTTT. Translated, it gives CASSLTGTSGADTQYF. The variable domain in full, with the rest retrieved from reference TRBV5-1 and TRBJ2-3, is KAGVTQTPRYLIKTRGQQVTLSCSPISGHRSVSWYQQTPGQGLQFLFEYFSETQRNKGNFPGRFSGRQFSNSRSEMNVSTLELGDSALYLCASSLTGTSGADTQYFGPGTRLTVL.

The chain employs TRBV6-1 and TRBJ1-5, with no clear D. Germline-derived CDR1 and CDR2 are MNHNS and SASEGT. Trimming pared 3 bases from V and 0 bases from J, leaving 12 bases between. The CDR3 loop spans 16 amino acids. This chain's CDR3 is CASSDRRQVSNQPQHF. The CDR3 bases are TGTGCCAGCAGTGACCGAAGGCAGGTTAGCAATCAGCCCCAGCATTTT.

J is TRBJ2-1 and V is TRBV27; possibly TRBD2 for D (6 bases). Germline CDR1 is MNHEY and CDR2 is SMNVEV (reference sequence). The CDR3 runs to 18 residues. V lost 5 bases and J 5 bases, leaving 25 bases between the germline ends. The CDR3 nucleotides are TGTGCCAGCAGTCTCCGAGGGGACTTCAAAAGAAAACACAATGAGCAGTTCTTC. This translates into CASSLRGDFKRKHNEQFF.

V and J are TRBV9 and TRBJ2-1; D is unresolved. The germline V and J ends were trimmed by 4 bases and 5 bases, with 7 bases remaining between them. Germline V gene lookup returns CDR1 SGDLS and CDR2 YYNGEE. There are 12 residues in the CDR3. The CDR3: CASSPNDNEQFF. CDR3 coding DNA: TGTGCCAGCAGCCCTAATGACAATGAGCAGTTCTTC.

V usage is TRBV10-3 and J usage is TRBJ2-2, with a weak D call TRBD1 (7 bases). CDR3 length: 16 residues. Trimming cost V 4 bases and J 4 bases, with 16 bases left between them. The germline V gene encodes CDR1 ENHRY and CDR2 SYGVKD. Here the CDR3 DNA reads TGTGCCATCAGTGGCAGGGGGGCAAGCTTCACCGGGGAGCTGTTTTTT. Translation gives CAISGRGASFTGELFF.

The chain carries TRBV19 and TRBJ1-1, with a weak D call TRBD1 (5 bases). Germline V lookup: CDR1 LNHDA, CDR2 SQIVND (reference sequence). This CDR3 is 14 amino acids long. V dropped 1 base and J dropped 7 bases, with 13 bases sitting between them. The CDR3 spells CASSIGAGGVEAFF. DNA of the CDR3: TGTGCCAGTAGTATAGGGGCCGGGGGAGTTGAAGCTTTCTTT.

V is TRBV28 and J is TRBJ1-1; D may be TRBD1 (5 bases). The CDR3 runs to 14 residues. V was trimmed by 2 bases and J by 4 bases, leaving 11 bases between them. Looked up from germline, CDR1 is MDHEN and CDR2 is SYDVKM. The CDR3 region has the DNA TGTGCCAGCAGTTTAGGGGGAGGCAGCACTGAAGCTTTCTTT. This sequence encodes CASSLGGGSTEAFF.

The rearrangement links TRBV27 to TRBJ2-1, with 11 positions matching TRBD2. Trimming at V came to 2 bases and at J to 9 bases, leaving 6 bases not matched to a gene. CDR1 is MNHEY and CDR2 is SMNVEV in the germline V gene (reference sequence). The CDR3 covers 15 residues. As DNA, the CDR3 is TGTGCCAGCAGTTTAGGGACTAGCGGCAGAGGTGAGCAGTTCTTC. Protein product: CASSLGTSGRGEQFF.

CDR3 loop: CASSEGGGGYTEAFF. The CDR3 DNA reads TGTGCCAGCAGTGAAGGGGGGGGCGGGTACACTGAAGCTTTCTTT. This sequence joins TRBV28 and TRBJ1-1, with D maybe TRBD1 (6 bases). CDR3 length: 15 residues. Trimming pared 5 bases from V and 3 bases from J, leaving 16 bases between. The germline CDR1 and CDR2 sequences are MDHEN and SYDVKM.

The J gene is TRBJ1-2, the V gene TRBV7-8; 11 nucleotides agree with TRBD1. The CDR3 has 16 amino acids. Germline V gene lookup returns CDR1 SGHVS and CDR2 FQNEAQ. V was clipped by 1 base and J by 3 bases; unmatched bases: 4. The CDR3 loop reads CASSLGRDRGDYGYTF. In DNA form, the CDR3 reads TGTGCCAGCAGCTTAGGCCGGGACAGGGGGGACTATGGCTACACCTTC. The full variable domain, rest sourced from reference TRBV7-8 and TRBJ1-2, is GAGVSQSPRYKVAKRGQDVALRCDPISGHVSLFWYQQALGQGPEFLTYFQNEAQLDKSGLPSDRFFAERPEGSVSTLKIQRTQQEDSAVYLCASSLGRDRGDYGYTFGSGTRLTVV.

V usage is TRBV3-1 (or the pseudogene TRBV3-2) and J usage is TRBJ2-3, with D perhaps matching TRBD1 (5 bases). The CDR3 spans 17 residues. In germline, CDR1 is LGHDT, CDR2 YNNKEL (reference sequence). Trimming stripped 4 bases from V and 6 bases from J, with 23 bases between. For the CDR3, the DNA is TGTGCCAGCAGCCGCCCGAGGAGCATAGGGGCAAGGGATACGCAGTATTTT. This sequence encodes CASSRPRSIGARDTQYF.

The chain couples TRBV27 to TRBJ1-3, with D maybe TRBD1 (5 bases). V lost 0 bases and J 5 bases, leaving 14 bases between the germline ends. The germline CDR1 and CDR2 sequences are MNHEY and SMNVEV (reference sequence). The CDR3 is 16 amino acids. In nucleotides, the CDR3 is TGTGCCAGCAGTTTATCGTACGCAGGGCAGAGAAACACCATATATTTT. It specifies CASSLSYAGQRNTIYF.

The count of this clone is one. V and J are TRBV10-3 and TRBJ1-4, with D perhaps TRBD1 (6 bases). The germline V gene encodes CDR1 ENHRY and CDR2 SYGVKD. Trimming removed 8 bases from V and 3 bases from J, with 10 bases in between. This CDR3 region has 13 residues. CDR3 sequence: CAIRDNSNEKLFF. CDR3 bases: TGTGCCATCCGGGACAACTCTAATGAAAAACTGTTTTTT.

This clone was seen more than once but under ten times. The CDR3 DNA reads as TGTGCCAGTATGAATAAGGGGGACACTGAAGCTTTCTTT. This codes for CASMNKGDTEAFF. The J gene is TRBJ1-1, the V gene TRBV19; D possibly corresponds to TRBD1 (6 bases). Germline V lookup: CDR1 LNHDA, CDR2 SQIVND (reference sequence). With 7 bases removed from V and 3 bases from J, the gap between germline ends came to 12 bases. The CDR3 has 13 amino acids. The full variable domain, in which reference TRBV19 and TRBJ1-1 provide the parts outside the CDR3, is DGGITQSPKYLFRKEGQNVTLSCEQNLNHDAMYWYRQDPGQGLRLIYYSQIVNDFQKGDIAEGYSVSREKKESFPLTVTSAQKNPTAFYLCASMNKGDTEAFFGQGTRLTVV.

The rearrangement joins TRBV24-1 to TRBJ2-1, with a tentative D call TRBD2 (6 bases). CDR1 and CDR2 (germline): KGHDR, SFDVKD. V was clipped by 7 bases and J by 7 bases, with 13 bases between them. CDR3 length: 13 residues. The CDR3 nucleotides are TGTGCCACCAGCTGGCCGGGGGATAATGAGCAGTTCTTC. As protein: CATSWPGDNEQFF.

The J gene is TRBJ2-1, the V gene TRBV11-3; tentatively, D is TRBD1 (5 bases). CDR3 length: 13 amino acids. The ends were cut back, 5 bases at V and 6 bases at J, with 11 bases in the middle. CDR1 SGHNT and CDR2 YENEEA come from the germline V gene. The CDR3 loop is CASSQGGRNEQFF. The CDR3, as DNA: TGTGCCAGCAGCCAGGGTGGACGCAATGAGCAGTTCTTC.